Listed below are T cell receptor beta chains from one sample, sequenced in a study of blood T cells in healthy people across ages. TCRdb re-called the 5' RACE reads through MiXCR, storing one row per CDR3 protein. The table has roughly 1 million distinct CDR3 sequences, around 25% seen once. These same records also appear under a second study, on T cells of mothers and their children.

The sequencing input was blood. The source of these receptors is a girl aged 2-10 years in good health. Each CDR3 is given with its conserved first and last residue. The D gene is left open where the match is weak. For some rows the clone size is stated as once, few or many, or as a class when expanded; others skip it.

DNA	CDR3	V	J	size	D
TGCAGTGCTAGGGAGGGACCAAACACCGGGGAGCTGTTTTTT	CSAREGPNTGELFF	TRBV20-1	TRBJ2-2	few	NA
TGTGCCAGCAGCCGCGGGGCCAACGTCCTGACTTTC	CASSRGANVLTF	TRBV5-6	TRBJ2-6	many	NA
TGTGCCAGCTCACCACCCTCTGGCTACGAGCAGTACTTC	CASSPPSGYEQYF	TRBV18	TRBJ2-7	NA	NA
TGTGCCAGCAGTTATAAGTACGAACGCCCACTGAGCTCCTACAATGAGCAGTTCTTC	CASSYKYERPLSSYNEQFF	TRBV6-5	TRBJ2-1	few	NA
TGCAGTGCTAGAGATTTCCTAGCGGGAGACTCCACAGATACGCAGTATTTT	CSARDFLAGDSTDTQYF	TRBV20-1	TRBJ2-3	NA	TRBD2
TGTGCCAGCAGCTTGGAGAACACTGAAGCTTTCTTT	CASSLENTEAFF	TRBV7-9	TRBJ1-1	many	NA
TGTGCCAGCAGCGTAGCTACGGGGGGCGCGGACACCATATATTTT	CASSVATGGADTIYF	TRBV9	TRBJ1-3	few	NA
TGTGCCAGCAGGGAGGGACTAACCTACGAGCAGTACTTC	CASREGLTYEQYF	TRBV12-3/TRBV12-4	TRBJ2-7	few	TRBD2
TGTGCCAGCAGCCAAGAGCGGACGGGATTCACTGAAGCTTTCTTT	CASSQERTGFTEAFF	TRBV3-1	TRBJ1-1	NA	NA
TGTGCCAGCTCACCATTCTCGGGGCCCTCTAACTATGGCTACACCTTC	CASSPFSGPSNYGYTF	TRBV18	TRBJ1-2	few	NA
TGTGCCAGCAGCACCAGACCGACAGGGAAGGCCGGGCAGTACTTC	CASSTRPTGKAGQYF	TRBV3-1	TRBJ2-7	NA	TRBD1
TGTGCCAGCAGCCACCCCAGAGTCTCTGGGGCCAACGTCCTGACTTTC	CASSHPRVSGANVLTF	TRBV28	TRBJ2-6	NA	NA
TGTGCCACTGGGGAGCGGGGCGGTCAAGAGACCCAGTACTTC	CATGERGGQETQYF	TRBV12-3/TRBV12-4	TRBJ2-5	NA	TRBD2
TGCAGTGCTAGAGCGAAACGGGAAGCTTTCTTT	CSARAKREAFF	TRBV20-1	TRBJ1-1	NA	NA
TGTGCCAGCAGCTTGATGGACGAGGGGGAAAAACTGTTTTTT	CASSLMDEGEKLFF	TRBV7-9	TRBJ1-4	few	NA
TGTGCCAGCAGCATTGACAGGGGGCTGAATTCACCCCTCCACTTT	CASSIDRGLNSPLHF	TRBV5-5	TRBJ1-6	few	TRBD1
TGCGCCAGCAGCTCTGGACAAGGGAGCAATCAGCCCCAGCATTTT	CASSSGQGSNQPQHF	TRBV5-1	TRBJ1-5	few	NA
TGTGCCAGCAGTAAGGGGGTTCCTAGCACAGATACGCAGTATTTT	CASSKGVPSTDTQYF	TRBV7-2	TRBJ2-3	few	NA
TGTGCCAGCGGGACAGGGTTTACCGGGGAGCTGTTTTTT	CASGTGFTGELFF	TRBV2	TRBJ2-2	NA	TRBD1
TGTGCCAGCAGTTCCTATTGGTCAGATAATTCACCCCTCCACTTT	CASSSYWSDNSPLHF	TRBV28	TRBJ1-6	few	NA
TGTGCCAGCAGCTTAGTCAAATCCGGGACAGAAGACTATGGCTACACCTTC	CASSLVKSGTEDYGYTF	TRBV11-1	TRBJ1-2	few	TRBD1
TGTGCCAGCAGCTTGGACCCGACAGGCAATCAGCCCCAGCATTTT	CASSLDPTGNQPQHF	TRBV5-6	TRBJ1-5	few	NA
TGCGCCAGCAGCGCGGAGGACAGGGAAGCTTTCTTT	CASSAEDREAFF	TRBV5-1	TRBJ1-1	few	TRBD1
TGTGCCAGCAACACGGGGATGGTGAATGAAGCTTTCTTT	CASNTGMVNEAFF	TRBV6-2/TRBV6-3	TRBJ1-1	NA	NA
TGTGCCAGCAGCCTCGGACATGGGCAGCCCCAGCATTTT	CASSLGHGQPQHF	TRBV5-6	TRBJ1-5	NA	NA
TGTGCCAGCAGCTTAGCGAGTAGGGCGAGTTTTTACCAAGAGACCCAGTACTTC	CASSLASRASFYQETQYF	TRBV7-9	TRBJ2-5	few	NA
TGCAGTGCTACATCAGATACGCAGTATTTT	CSATSDTQYF	TRBV20-1	TRBJ2-3	NA	NA
TGTGCCACCAGTGCGACAGGGCAAATTAATGGCTACACCTTC	CATSATGQINGYTF	TRBV24-1	TRBJ1-2	few	TRBD1
TGCAGCGTTGGGCAGGTCGGGATGGGCGAGCAGTACTTC	CSVGQVGMGEQYF	TRBV29-1	TRBJ2-7	NA	NA
TGCGCCAGCAGCCCGGTCGGGGCAAACATTCAGTACTTC	CASSPVGANIQYF	TRBV4-1	TRBJ2-4	NA	NA
TGTGCCAGCCTCGGGGACTACAATGAGCAGTTCTTC	CASLGDYNEQFF	TRBV11-2	TRBJ2-1	few	NA
TGCAGCGCTGGGCTGAACACTGAAGCTTTCTTT	CSAGLNTEAFF	TRBV29-1	TRBJ1-1	NA	NA
TGTGCCAGCAGTCCCTCCCGACAGGCTCTGGTTGCCGGGGAGCTGTTTTTT	CASSPSRQALVAGELFF	TRBV27	TRBJ2-2	NA	NA
TGTGCCAGCGGTCGAGCTAGCGGGGGACCCACAGATACGCAGTATTTT	CASGRASGGPTDTQYF	TRBV6-1	TRBJ2-3	NA	TRBD2
TGCGCCAGCAGCCAAGATCCGGGACAGGACGAGCAGTACTTC	CASSQDPGQDEQYF	TRBV4-1	TRBJ2-7	NA	TRBD1
TGTGCCAGCAGCCCCAGGGACAGGGGGCTTGGGGCCTACAATGAGCAGTTCTTC	CASSPRDRGLGAYNEQFF	TRBV7-9	TRBJ2-1	few	TRBD1
TGTGCCAGCAGCCCCAACGGACAGGGCGGGTCCCTAACGCAGTATTTT	CASSPNGQGGSLTQYF	TRBV7-2	TRBJ2-3	NA	TRBD1
TGTGCCAGCAGCTTAGTTTTGGTAGTCCATCAGTTCTTC	CASSLVLVVHQFF	TRBV7-9	TRBJ2-1	NA	NA
TGTGCCAGCAGCCACACCGACTGGCCTAAGGGAAACATTCAGTACTTC	CASSHTDWPKGNIQYF	TRBV7-9	TRBJ2-4	few	NA
TGTGCCAGCAGCATCGGGGGGGCTGTGAAGACCCAGTACTTC	CASSIGGAVKTQYF	TRBV5-6	TRBJ2-5	NA	TRBD2
TGCAGCGTGGACAGATCGCCCGTCTATGGCTACACCTTC	CSVDRSPVYGYTF	TRBV29-1	TRBJ1-2	few	NA
TGTGCCAGCAGCCCTACGTACGATAACCGAGAGACCCAGTACTTC	CASSPTYDNRETQYF	TRBV7-2	TRBJ2-5	NA	NA
TGTGCCACCTCTGGACAGACAAAAACAAAAGCTTTCTTT	CATSGQTKTKAFF	TRBV12-3/TRBV12-4	TRBJ1-1	NA	NA
TGTGCCAGCAGTGTCACTACAGACTCCGAGCAGTACTTC	CASSVTTDSEQYF	TRBV6-1	TRBJ2-7	NA	NA
TGCGCCAGCAGCTTATTAGCGGGAGAACAATCTGGGGCCAACGTCCTGACTTTC	CASSLLAGEQSGANVLTF	TRBV5-1	TRBJ2-6	NA	TRBD2
TGCGCCAGCAGCTTAATTCGCGGTAGCGAAACAGAAAATGAGCAGTTCTTC	CASSLIRGSETENEQFF	TRBV7-3	TRBJ2-1	NA	NA
TGCAGTGCTAGACTAGGGGGTTCTGAAAAACTGTTTTTT	CSARLGGSEKLFF	TRBV20-1	TRBJ1-4	NA	NA
TGCAGTGCCGATAGTCCCTTTAAGAACGGGCAGTACTTC	CSADSPFKNGQYF	TRBV20-1	TRBJ2-7	few	NA